These 8 T cell receptor beta chains originate from one sample sequenced in a study of blood T cell repertoires in COVID-19 (TCRdb year 2020). The receptor library was made with the immunoSEQ multiplex PCR assay. TCRdb re-hosts the immuneACCESS table, in-frame sequences only. Its copies lack some clones; in the studies checked, an unresolved V gene accounts for under half of them, and the cause for the rest is not known. Within this sample are under 75,000 clones, with around four fifths of them counted one time only. The ten top clones hold more than 20% of the sample. The sequenced material came from peripheral blood. The origin of the receptors is a man aged 55 to 70 with acute or convalescent COVID-19.

The chain carries TRBV3-1 (or the pseudogene TRBV3-2) and TRBJ1-4; tentative D call: TRBD1 (6 bases). The CDR3 is made up of 13 amino acids. Deletions cut 1 base from V and 8 bases from J, with 8 bases between. CDR1 is LGHDT and CDR2 is YNNKEL in the germline V gene (reference sequence). CDR3 loop: CASSQAQGEKLFF. The CDR3 DNA reads TGTGCCAGCAGCCAAGCTCAGGGGGAAAAACTGTTTTTT.

This clone was recorded many times. The rearrangement links TRBV9 to TRBJ1-3; D might be TRBD1 (5 bases). Germline CDR1 reads SGDLS; CDR2 reads YYNGEE. The ends were cut back, 5 bases at V and 0 bases at J, with 15 bases in the middle. The CDR3 totals 16 residues. The CDR3 bases are TGTGCCAGCAGTAAGAGCCAGGGCCACTCTGGAAACACCATATATTTT. Encoded protein: CASSKSQGHSGNTIYF.

The chain links TRBV7-9 to TRBJ2-1; 9 bases map to TRBD2. V shed 2 bases and J 9 bases; nucleotides not matched to a gene: 8. The CDR3 loop spans 15 amino acids. From germline, CDR1 is SEHNR and CDR2 FQNEAQ (reference sequence). CDR3 DNA: TGTGCCAGCAGCTTATTGGGGCGGGAGGGCGGTGAGCAGTTCTTC. Protein product: CASSLLGREGGEQFF. The full variable domain, with the rest looked up from reference TRBV7-9 and TRBJ2-1, is DTGVSQNPRHKITKRGQNVTFRCDPISEHNRLYWYRQTLGQGPEFLTYFQNEAQLEKSRLLSDRFSAERPKGSFSTLEIQRTEQGDSAMYLCASSLLGREGGEQFFGPGTRLTVL.

This clone appeared a single time. The chain employs TRBV11-2 and TRBJ2-5, with D possibly TRBD1 on 5 matching bases. This CDR3 spans 16 amino acids. V was clipped by 5 bases and J by 2 bases, with 18 bases between them. Germline V gene sequence: CDR1 SGHAT, CDR2 FQNNGV. CDR3 in DNA: TGTGCCAGCAGCCCGAGCTGGACAAGGATTCAAGAGACCCAGTACTTC. It yields the protein CASSPSWTRIQETQYF.

V is TRBV19 and J is TRBJ2-7; 7 bases line up with TRBD2. The germline gives CDR1 LNHDA, CDR2 SQIVND (reference sequence). The CDR3 has 13 residues. V shed 3 bases, J shed 7 bases, and the junction held 6 bases outside the gene matches. CDR3 DNA sequence: TGTGCCAGTAGTATTGGGAGGGCGGTAGAGCAGTACTTC. Translated, it gives CASSIGRAVEQYF.

This clone has a single count. This rearrangement joins TRBV5-4 to TRBJ1-1; 10 bases map to TRBD1. The CDR3 is made up of 17 amino acids. V shed 4 bases, J shed 0 bases, and the junction held 9 bases outside the gene matches. The germline gives CDR1 SGHNT, CDR2 YYREEE (reference sequence). The CDR3 here is CASSPGTGAQMNTEAFF. In nucleotides, the CDR3 is TGTGCCAGCAGCCCCGGGACAGGGGCCCAAATGAACACTGAAGCTTTCTTT. Using reference TRBV5-4 and TRBJ1-1 for the parts outside the CDR3, the full variable domain is ETGVTQSPTHLIKTRGQQVTLRCSSQSGHNTVSWYQQALGQGPQFIFQYYREEENGRGNFPPRFSGLQFPNYSSELNVNALELDDSALYLCASSPGTGAQMNTEAFFGQGTRLTVV.

The V and J genes are TRBV7-2 and TRBJ2-7, with 7 nucleotides matching TRBD1. Looked up from germline, CDR1 is SGHTA and CDR2 is FQGNSA. This CDR3 has 14 residues. Trimming took 4 bases from V and 0 from J; bases not matched to a gene: 3. The chain's CDR3 is CASSWGQFSYEQYV. CDR3 nucleotide sequence: TGTGCCAGCAGCTGGGGACAGTTCTCCTACGAGCAGTACGTC.

The chain joins TRBV9 to TRBJ1-1; D unresolved. This CDR3 comprises 14 residues. V lost 3 bases to trimming and J lost 2 bases, with 11 bases between them. Germline CDR1 SGDLS, CDR2 YYNGEE. The CDR3 nucleotides are TGTGCCAGCAGCGATAAGGGAGGAAACACTGAAGCTTTCTTT. Amino acids: CASSDKGGNTEAFF.